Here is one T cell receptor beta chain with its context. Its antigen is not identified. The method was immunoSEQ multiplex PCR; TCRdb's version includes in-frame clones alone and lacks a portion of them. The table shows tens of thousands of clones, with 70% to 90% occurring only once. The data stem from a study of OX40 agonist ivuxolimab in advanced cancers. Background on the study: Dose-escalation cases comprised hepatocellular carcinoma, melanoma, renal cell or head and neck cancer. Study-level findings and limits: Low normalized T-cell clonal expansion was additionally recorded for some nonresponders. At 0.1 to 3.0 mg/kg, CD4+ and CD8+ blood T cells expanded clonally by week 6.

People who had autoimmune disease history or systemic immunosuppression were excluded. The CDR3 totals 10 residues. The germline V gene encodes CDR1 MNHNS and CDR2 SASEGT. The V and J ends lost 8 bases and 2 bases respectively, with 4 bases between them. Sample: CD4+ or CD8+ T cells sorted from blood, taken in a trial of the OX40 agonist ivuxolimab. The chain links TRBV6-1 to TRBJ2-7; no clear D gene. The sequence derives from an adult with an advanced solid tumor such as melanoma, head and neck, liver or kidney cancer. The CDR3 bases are TGTGCCAGCGGGACCTACGAGCAGTACTTC. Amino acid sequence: CASGTYEQYF.